This T cell receptor beta chain was recovered during a study of shared clonotypes between healthy human individuals. Study context: The donors, two women and a few men, were aged 18 to 49.

The data were produced by immunoSEQ multiplex PCR, yet TCRdb's version contains in-frame clones alone and is incomplete. The table has millions of clones, more than 85% seen once. This CDR3 comprises 14 residues. V lost 5 bases to trimming and J lost 9 bases; unmatched junction nucleotides: 12. CDR1 is SGHVS and CDR2 is FQNEAQ in the germline V gene. The study enrolled healthy HIV-negative adults without recent acute infections or vaccinations as donors. General observations from the study: Clonotypes not shared had lower generation probabilities than those common to all four donors. Approximately 5.4% of naive CD4 clonotypes were common to several donors.

About this clone: No antigen is known for it.

This sequence originates from a man between 18 and 29 years old in good health. Some clones in this sample may be carry-over from other donors' samples. The rearrangement joins TRBV7-8 to TRBJ1-2; TRBD1 agrees at 7 bases. The sequencing input was naive CD4+ T cells from PBMCs. Subset noted: CD45RA+ positively selected. The CDR3 region is CASSPRTGTSRYTF. CDR3 sequence (DNA): TGTGCCAGCAGCCCACGGACAGGAACGTCCCGCTACACCTTC.